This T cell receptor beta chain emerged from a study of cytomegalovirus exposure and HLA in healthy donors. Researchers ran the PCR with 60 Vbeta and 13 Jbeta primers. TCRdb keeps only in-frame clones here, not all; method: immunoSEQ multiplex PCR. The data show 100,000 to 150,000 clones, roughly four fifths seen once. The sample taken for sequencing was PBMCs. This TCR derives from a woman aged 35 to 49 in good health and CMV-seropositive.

CDR3 in amino acids: CASSYSGSYNEQFF. Here the CDR3 DNA reads TGTGCCAGCAGTTATTCAGGGTCCTACAATGAGCAGTTCTTC. The rearrangement links TRBV6-1 to TRBJ2-1, with a weak D call TRBD1 (5 bases). The V and J ends lost 5 bases and 1 base respectively, with 9 bases between them. The CDR3 has 14 residues. CDR1 and CDR2 (germline): MNHNS, SASEGT.